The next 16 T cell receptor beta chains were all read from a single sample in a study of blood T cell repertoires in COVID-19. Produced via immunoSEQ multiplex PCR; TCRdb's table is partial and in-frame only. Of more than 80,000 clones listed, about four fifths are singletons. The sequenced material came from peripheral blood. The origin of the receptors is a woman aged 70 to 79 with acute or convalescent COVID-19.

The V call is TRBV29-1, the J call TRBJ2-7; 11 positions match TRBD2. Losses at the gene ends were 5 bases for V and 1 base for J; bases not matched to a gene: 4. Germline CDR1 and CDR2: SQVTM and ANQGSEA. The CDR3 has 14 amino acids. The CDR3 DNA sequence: TGCAGCGTTAGCACTAGCGGGGGTTCCTACGAGCAGTACTTC. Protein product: CSVSTSGGSYEQYF.

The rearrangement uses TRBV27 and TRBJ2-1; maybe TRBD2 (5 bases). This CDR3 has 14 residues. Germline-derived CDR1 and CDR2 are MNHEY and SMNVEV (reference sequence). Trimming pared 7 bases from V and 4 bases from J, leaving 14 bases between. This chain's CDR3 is CASKAAVLYNEQFF. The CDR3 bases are TGTGCCAGCAAAGCGGCGGTATTATACAATGAGCAGTTCTTC.

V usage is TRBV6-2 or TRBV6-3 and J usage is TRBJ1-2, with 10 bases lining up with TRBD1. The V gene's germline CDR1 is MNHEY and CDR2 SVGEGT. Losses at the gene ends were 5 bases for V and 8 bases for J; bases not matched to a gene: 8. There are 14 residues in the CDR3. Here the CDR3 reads CASSTETGGGGYTF. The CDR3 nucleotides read TGTGCCAGCAGTACCGAGACAGGGGGCGGCGGCTACACCTTC.

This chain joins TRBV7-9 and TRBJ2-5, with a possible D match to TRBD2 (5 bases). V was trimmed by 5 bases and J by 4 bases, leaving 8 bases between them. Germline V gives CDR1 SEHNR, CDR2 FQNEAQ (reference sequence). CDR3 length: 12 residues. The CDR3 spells CASSNGVETQYF. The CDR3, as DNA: TGTGCCAGCAGCAACGGGGTAGAGACCCAGTACTTC.

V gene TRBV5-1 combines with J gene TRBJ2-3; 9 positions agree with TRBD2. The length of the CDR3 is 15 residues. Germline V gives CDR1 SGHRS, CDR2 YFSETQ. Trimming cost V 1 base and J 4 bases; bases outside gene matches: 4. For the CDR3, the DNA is TGCGCCAGCAGCTTGAGTAGCGGGGGACCAGATACGCAGTATTTT. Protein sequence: CASSLSSGGPDTQYF.

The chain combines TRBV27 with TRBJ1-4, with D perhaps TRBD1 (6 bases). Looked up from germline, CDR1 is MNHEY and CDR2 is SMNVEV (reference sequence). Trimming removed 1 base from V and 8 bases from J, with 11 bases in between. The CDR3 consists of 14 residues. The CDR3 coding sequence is TGTGCCAGCAGTTTATACAGGGATAGCGAAAAACTGTTTTTT. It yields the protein CASSLYRDSEKLFF.

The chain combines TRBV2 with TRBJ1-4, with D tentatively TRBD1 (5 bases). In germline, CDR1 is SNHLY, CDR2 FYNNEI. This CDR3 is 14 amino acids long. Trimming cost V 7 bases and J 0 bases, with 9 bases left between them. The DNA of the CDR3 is TGTGCCAGCAAAACAGGACCAACTAATGAAAAACTGTTTTTT. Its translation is CASKTGPTNEKLFF. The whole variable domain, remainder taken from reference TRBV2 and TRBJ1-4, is EPEVTQTPSHQVTQMGQEVILRCVPISNHLYFYWYRQILGQKVEFLVSFYNNEISEKSEIFDDQFSVERPDGSNFTLKIRSTKLEDSAMYFCASKTGPTNEKLFFGSGTQLSVL.

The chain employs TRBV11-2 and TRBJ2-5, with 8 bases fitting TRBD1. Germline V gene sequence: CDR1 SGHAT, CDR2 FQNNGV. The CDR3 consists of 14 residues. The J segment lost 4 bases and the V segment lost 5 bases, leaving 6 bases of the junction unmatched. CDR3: CASSNGQGGETQYF. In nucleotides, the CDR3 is TGTGCCAGCAGCAACGGACAGGGTGGAGAGACCCAGTACTTC.

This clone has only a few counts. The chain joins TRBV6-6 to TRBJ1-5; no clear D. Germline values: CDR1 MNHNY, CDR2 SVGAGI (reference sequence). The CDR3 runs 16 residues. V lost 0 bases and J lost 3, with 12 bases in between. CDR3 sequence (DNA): TGTGCCAGCAGTTACTCGATATCTAGCTACAATCAGCCCCAGCATTTT. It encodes CASSYSISSYNQPQHF.

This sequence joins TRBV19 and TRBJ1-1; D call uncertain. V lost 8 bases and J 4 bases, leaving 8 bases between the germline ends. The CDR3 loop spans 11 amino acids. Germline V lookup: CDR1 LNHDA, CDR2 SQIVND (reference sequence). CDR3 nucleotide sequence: TGTGCCAGTGTGAAGCGCACTGAAGCTTTCTTT. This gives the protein CASVKRTEAFF.

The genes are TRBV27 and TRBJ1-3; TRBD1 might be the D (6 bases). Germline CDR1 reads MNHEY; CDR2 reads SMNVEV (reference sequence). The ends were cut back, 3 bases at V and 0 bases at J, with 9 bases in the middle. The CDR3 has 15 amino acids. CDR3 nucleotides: TGTGCCAGCAGTTTGTTCAGGGGCTCTGGAAACACCATATATTTT. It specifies CASSLFRGSGNTIYF.

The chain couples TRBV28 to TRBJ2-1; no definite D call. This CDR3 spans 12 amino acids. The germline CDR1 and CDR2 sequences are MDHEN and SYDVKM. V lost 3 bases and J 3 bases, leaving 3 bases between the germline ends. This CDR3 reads CASSFNYNEQFF. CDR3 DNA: TGTGCCAGCAGTTTTAACTACAATGAGCAGTTCTTC.

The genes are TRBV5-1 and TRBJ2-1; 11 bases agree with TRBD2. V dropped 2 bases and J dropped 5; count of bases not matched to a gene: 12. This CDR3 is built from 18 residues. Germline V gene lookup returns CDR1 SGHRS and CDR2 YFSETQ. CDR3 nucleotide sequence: TGCGCCAGCAGCTTCGGACCTACTAGCGGGGGATCCCACAATGAGCAGTTCTTC. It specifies CASSFGPTSGGSHNEQFF. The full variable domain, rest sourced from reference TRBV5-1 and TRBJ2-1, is KAGVTQTPRYLIKTRGQQVTLSCSPISGHRSVSWYQQTPGQGLQFLFEYFSETQRNKGNFPGRFSGRQFSNSRSEMNVSTLELGDSALYLCASSFGPTSGGSHNEQFFGPGTRLTVL.

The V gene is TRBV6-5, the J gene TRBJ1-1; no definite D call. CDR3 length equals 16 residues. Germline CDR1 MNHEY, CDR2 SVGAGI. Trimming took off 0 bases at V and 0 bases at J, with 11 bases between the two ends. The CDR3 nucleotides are TGTGCCAGCAGTTACTCGACTCCAGAAATGAACACTGAAGCTTTCTTT. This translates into CASSYSTPEMNTEAFF.

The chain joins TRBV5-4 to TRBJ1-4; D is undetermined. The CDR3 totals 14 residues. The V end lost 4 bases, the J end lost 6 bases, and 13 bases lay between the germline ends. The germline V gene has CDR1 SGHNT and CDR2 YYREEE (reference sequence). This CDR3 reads CASSPTLVDEKLFF. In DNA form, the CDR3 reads TGTGCCAGCAGCCCGACTCTGGTGGATGAAAAACTGTTTTTT.

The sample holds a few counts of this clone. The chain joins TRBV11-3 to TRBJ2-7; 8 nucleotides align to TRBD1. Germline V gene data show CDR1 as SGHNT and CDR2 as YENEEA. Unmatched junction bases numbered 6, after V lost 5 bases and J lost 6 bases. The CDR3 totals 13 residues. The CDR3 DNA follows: TGTGCCAGCAGCGGGACAGGCCTCGGCGAGCAGTACTTC. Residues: CASSGTGLGEQYF.